Below, 5 T cell receptor beta chains from the same sample are listed, as sequenced in a study of T cells in Graves' hyperthyroidism and ophthalmopathy. What was amplified from RNA transcripts were TCR beta CDR3 regions. Using the HTBI primer set, a first-round RT-PCR was run on the TCR CDR3. From the multiplex PCR reads, TCRdb called clonotypes with MiXCR, one entry per CDR3 protein. The profile shows about 840,000 distinct CDR3 sequences, about 38% of them singletons. The sequencing sample was made of blood. The receptor source for this set is a man aged 18 to 30 with Graves' hyperthyroidism.

Worth noting for this clonotype: A much larger clone differs from this one at a single base, so this may be a read error. CDR3 nucleotides: TGTGCCATCAGTCCAATCGGTCAGCCCCAGCATTTT. It encodes CAISPIGQPQHF. The gene calls are TRBV10-3 and TRBJ1-5; D gene uncertain. The CDR3 runs to 12 residues. CDR1 ENHRY and CDR2 SYGVKD come from the germline V gene. Trimming took off 5 bases at V and 6 bases at J, with 8 bases between the two ends.

This clonotype appeared a few times. V and J are TRBV29-1 and TRBJ2-7; 7 nucleotides agree with TRBD1. Germline assignment: CDR1 SQVTM and CDR2 ANQGSEA. J lost 0 bases, V lost 0 bases, and 2 bases had no gene match. This CDR3 region has 14 residues. CDR3 residues: CSVEEGDSSYEQYF. The CDR3 DNA reads TGCAGCGTTGAAGAAGGGGACAGCTCCTACGAGCAGTACTTC.

As regards this clonotype: At one of its ends the junction is not consistent with the germline gene, which may arise from a read error. The chain couples TRBV9 to TRBJ2-7; D is ambiguous. From germline, CDR1 is SGDLS and CDR2 YYNGEE. This CDR3 comprises 15 residues. This chain's CDR3 is CASGVGIGESYEQYF. CDR3 sequence (DNA): TGTGCCAGCGGCGTAGGAATCGGCGAGTCCTACGAGCAGTACTTC.

This clonotype was recorded a few times. The rearrangement joins TRBV9 to TRBJ1-1; 9 positions match TRBD1. Trimming cost V 0 bases and J 4 bases; bases outside gene matches: 7. Germline V gives CDR1 SGDLS, CDR2 YYNGEE. The CDR3 sequence is 16 residues long. CDR3: CASSVEGQGRATEAFF. CDR3 sequence (DNA): TGTGCCAGCAGCGTAGAGGGACAGGGACGAGCCACTGAAGCTTTCTTT. Looking up the rest from reference TRBV9 and TRBJ1-1 gives the full variable domain: DSGVTQTPKHLITATGQRVTLRCSPRSGDLSVYWYQQSLDQGLQFLIQYYNGEERAKGNILERFSAQQFPDLHSELNLSSLELGDSALYFCASSVEGQGRATEAFFGQGTRLTVV.

The gene calls are TRBV20-1 and TRBJ2-3; D not certain. V dropped 6 bases and J dropped 0 bases, with 10 bases sitting between them. Per the germline V gene, CDR1 is DFQATT and CDR2 is SNEGSKA (reference sequence). This CDR3 comprises 13 residues. The CDR3 DNA reads as TGCAGTGCCCCCAGGCCTAGCACAGATACGCAGTATTTT. Translating it yields CSAPRPSTDTQYF.